The T cell receptor (beta chain) under discussion was sequenced for a study of blood T cell repertoires in COVID-19. Overall study: There were acute and convalescent COVID-19 samples, and they came from the United States, Italy and Spain.

As handled by the study authors: Amplification of reference gene primers was used by the study to estimate nucleated cell counts. Clones were read by immunoSEQ multiplex PCR, and TCRdb kept only the in-frame ones, dropping some. The V and J calls and clone size come from that table; D and trimming were worked out from the DNA. Of 35,000 or so clones listed, about 88% are singletons. CDR1 is SGHAT, CDR2 FQNNGV, per germline. CDR3 length: 15 amino acids. V lost 6 bases and J 2 bases, leaving 14 bases between the germline ends. Sequenced sample: peripheral blood. The chain is built from TRBV11-2 and TRBJ1-5; unclear D gene. The clonotype originates from a man in his 70s with acute or convalescent COVID-19. CDR3 protein: CASSATSGGNQPQHF. The CDR3 coding sequence is TGTGCCAGCAGTGCGACTTCGGGTGGCAATCAGCCCCAGCATTTT.